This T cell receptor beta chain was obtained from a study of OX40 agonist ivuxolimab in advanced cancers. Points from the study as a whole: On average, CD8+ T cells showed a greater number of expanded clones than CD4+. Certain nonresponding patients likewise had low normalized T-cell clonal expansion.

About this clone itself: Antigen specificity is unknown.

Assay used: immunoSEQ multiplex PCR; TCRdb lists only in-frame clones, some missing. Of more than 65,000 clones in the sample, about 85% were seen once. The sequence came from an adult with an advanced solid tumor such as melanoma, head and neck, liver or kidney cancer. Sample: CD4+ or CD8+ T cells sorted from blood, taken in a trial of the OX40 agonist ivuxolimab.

CDR3 sequence reads: CAWSFLAGSNEQFF. CDR3 nucleotides: TGTGCCTGGAGTTTCCTAGCGGGGTCCAATGAGCAGTTCTTC. The chain carries TRBV30 and TRBJ2-1; TRBD2 aligns across 9 bases. Germline V lookup: CDR1 GTSNPN, CDR2 SVGIG (reference sequence). The CDR3 is 14 residues long. V lost 2 bases to trimming and J lost 6 bases; unmatched junction nucleotides: 5.